The 9 T cell receptor beta chains below all came from one sample that was sequenced in a study of cytomegalovirus exposure and HLA in healthy donors. Both 60 Vbeta primers and 13 Jbeta primers went into the PCR. Sequencing was performed with immunoSEQ multiplex PCR; in TCRdb, only in-frame clones are kept and a portion is missing. The profile shows 50,000 to 75,000 clones, about 80% of them singletons. Material: PBMCs. The receptor set was obtained from a woman aged 40 to 50 in good health and CMV-seronegative.

The CDR3 sequence is CASREAGTANTGELFF. The DNA of the CDR3 is TGCGCCAGCAGGGAAGCGGGAACTGCGAACACCGGGGAGCTGTTTTTT. The chain links TRBV5-1 to TRBJ2-2, with 7 bases that match TRBD2. Trimming at V came to 5 bases and at J to 0 bases, leaving 7 bases not matched to a gene. The CDR3 spans 16 residues. Germline CDR1 reads SGHRS; CDR2 reads YFSETQ. Variable domain in full (rest from reference TRBV5-1 and TRBJ2-2): KAGVTQTPRYLIKTRGQQVTLSCSPISGHRSVSWYQQTPGQGLQFLFEYFSETQRNKGNFPGRFSGRQFSNSRSEMNVSTLELGDSALYLCASREAGTANTGELFFGEGSRLTVL.

This clone was recorded once. The chain uses TRBV15 and TRBJ2-1, with D perhaps matching TRBD1 (6 bases). V lost 2 bases and J lost 6, with 8 bases in between. The CDR3 covers 13 residues. Germline lookup yields CDR1 LNHNV and CDR2 YYDKDF (reference sequence). CDR3 sequence (DNA): TGTGCCACCAGCAGAACAGGGTTCAATGAGCAGTTCTTC. Its translation is CATSRTGFNEQFF.

About this clone itself: Other DNA sequences in the same sample also yield this CDR3. The gene calls are TRBV19 and TRBJ2-2; 10 positions agree with TRBD2. CDR3 length equals 17 residues. V dropped 6 bases and J dropped 2; count of bases not matched to a gene: 9. The V gene's germline CDR1 is LNHDA and CDR2 SQIVND (reference sequence). DNA of the CDR3: TGTGCCAGTAGGGGTACTAGCGGGACCTTAAACACCGGGGAGCTGTTTTTT. It specifies CASRGTSGTLNTGELFF.

The V call is TRBV28, the J call TRBJ2-1, with TRBD2 matching over 10 bases. CDR1 is MDHEN and CDR2 is SYDVKM in the germline V gene. V was pared by 7 bases and J by 2 bases, with 5 bases of the junction left unmatched. The CDR3 consists of 15 residues. The CDR3 here is CASNLAGAPYNEQFF. The DNA for the CDR3 is TGTGCCAGCAATCTAGCGGGAGCCCCCTACAATGAGCAGTTCTTC.

This chain joins TRBV18 and TRBJ2-7; 7 bases match TRBD2. From germline, CDR1 is KGHSH and CDR2 LQKENI. The V segment lost 4 bases and the J segment 6 bases; nucleotides outside the gene matches: 3. CDR3 length: 12 amino acids. This CDR3 is CASSQLASEQYF. CDR3 nucleotides: TGTGCCAGCTCACAACTAGCGTCCGAGCAGTACTTC.

V gene TRBV28 combines with J gene TRBJ2-7, with D possibly matching TRBD1 (6 bases). Germline values: CDR1 MDHEN, CDR2 SYDVKM. This CDR3 is 15 amino acids long. Trimming shortened V by 2 bases and J by 2 bases, and 13 bases separated the two germline ends. The chain's CDR3 is CASSLGRNRAYEQYF. Written as DNA, the CDR3 is TGTGCCAGCAGTTTAGGACGTAACAGGGCCTACGAGCAGTACTTC.

V and J are TRBV6-5 and TRBJ2-3, with 11 bases lining up with TRBD2. The CDR3 is 14 amino acids. V trimming: 6 bases; J trimming: 6 bases; junction bases outside the gene matches: 5. CDR1 and CDR2 (germline): MNHEY, SVGAGI. This chain's CDR3 is CASSLLAGVDTQYF. CDR3 coding DNA: TGTGCCAGCAGCCTACTAGCGGGAGTTGATACGCAGTATTTT.

The rearrangement links TRBV6-1 to TRBJ2-7; a possible D gene is TRBD1 (6 bases). Trimming pared 4 bases from V and 4 bases from J, leaving 11 bases between. The CDR3 contains 13 residues. Germline assignment: CDR1 MNHNS and CDR2 SASEGT. CDR3 sequence (DNA): TGTGCCAGCAGTGTTCAGGGGCAGTACGAGCAGTACTTC. Its translation is CASSVQGQYEQYF.

The chain combines TRBV21-1 with TRBJ1-1; the DNA was not used to check the table's D call, TRBD1. TRBV21-1 is termed a pseudogene. The CDR3 has 17 amino acids. This chain's CDR3 is CASSKSPQQGKNTEAFF. CDR3 sequence (DNA): TGTGCCAGCAGCAAAAGCCCCCAACAGGGAAAGAACACTGAAGCTTTCTTT.